The present T cell receptor beta chain was sequenced within a study of identifying expanded T cells in peripheral blood. Whole-study findings and limits: Variance in clone template counts between roughly two-week samples significantly increased with total template count across all healthy donors. Over approximately two and four weeks, about 15 and 19 clones changed, versus roughly 1.2 between replicates.

CDR1 MNHEY and CDR2 SVGAGI come from the germline V gene. V trimming: 6 bases; J trimming: 4 bases; junction bases outside the gene matches: 11. The CDR3 length is 15 residues. About this clone: Its specificity is not known.

Healthy donors had no documented immune events, such as infections, while sampled. Sequenced by immunoSEQ multiplex PCR; TCRdb stores in-frame clones only, minus some. The table records more than 75,000 clones, about 90% of them present only once. The sequence came from a person aged 18-70 years in good health. The material sequenced was blood. The gene calls are TRBV6-5 and TRBJ1-2; 7 bases align to TRBD1. The CDR3 nucleotides are TGTGCCAGCAGCAACCCGGACAGGAAACCCTATGGCTACACCTTC. This gives the protein CASSNPDRKPYGYTF.